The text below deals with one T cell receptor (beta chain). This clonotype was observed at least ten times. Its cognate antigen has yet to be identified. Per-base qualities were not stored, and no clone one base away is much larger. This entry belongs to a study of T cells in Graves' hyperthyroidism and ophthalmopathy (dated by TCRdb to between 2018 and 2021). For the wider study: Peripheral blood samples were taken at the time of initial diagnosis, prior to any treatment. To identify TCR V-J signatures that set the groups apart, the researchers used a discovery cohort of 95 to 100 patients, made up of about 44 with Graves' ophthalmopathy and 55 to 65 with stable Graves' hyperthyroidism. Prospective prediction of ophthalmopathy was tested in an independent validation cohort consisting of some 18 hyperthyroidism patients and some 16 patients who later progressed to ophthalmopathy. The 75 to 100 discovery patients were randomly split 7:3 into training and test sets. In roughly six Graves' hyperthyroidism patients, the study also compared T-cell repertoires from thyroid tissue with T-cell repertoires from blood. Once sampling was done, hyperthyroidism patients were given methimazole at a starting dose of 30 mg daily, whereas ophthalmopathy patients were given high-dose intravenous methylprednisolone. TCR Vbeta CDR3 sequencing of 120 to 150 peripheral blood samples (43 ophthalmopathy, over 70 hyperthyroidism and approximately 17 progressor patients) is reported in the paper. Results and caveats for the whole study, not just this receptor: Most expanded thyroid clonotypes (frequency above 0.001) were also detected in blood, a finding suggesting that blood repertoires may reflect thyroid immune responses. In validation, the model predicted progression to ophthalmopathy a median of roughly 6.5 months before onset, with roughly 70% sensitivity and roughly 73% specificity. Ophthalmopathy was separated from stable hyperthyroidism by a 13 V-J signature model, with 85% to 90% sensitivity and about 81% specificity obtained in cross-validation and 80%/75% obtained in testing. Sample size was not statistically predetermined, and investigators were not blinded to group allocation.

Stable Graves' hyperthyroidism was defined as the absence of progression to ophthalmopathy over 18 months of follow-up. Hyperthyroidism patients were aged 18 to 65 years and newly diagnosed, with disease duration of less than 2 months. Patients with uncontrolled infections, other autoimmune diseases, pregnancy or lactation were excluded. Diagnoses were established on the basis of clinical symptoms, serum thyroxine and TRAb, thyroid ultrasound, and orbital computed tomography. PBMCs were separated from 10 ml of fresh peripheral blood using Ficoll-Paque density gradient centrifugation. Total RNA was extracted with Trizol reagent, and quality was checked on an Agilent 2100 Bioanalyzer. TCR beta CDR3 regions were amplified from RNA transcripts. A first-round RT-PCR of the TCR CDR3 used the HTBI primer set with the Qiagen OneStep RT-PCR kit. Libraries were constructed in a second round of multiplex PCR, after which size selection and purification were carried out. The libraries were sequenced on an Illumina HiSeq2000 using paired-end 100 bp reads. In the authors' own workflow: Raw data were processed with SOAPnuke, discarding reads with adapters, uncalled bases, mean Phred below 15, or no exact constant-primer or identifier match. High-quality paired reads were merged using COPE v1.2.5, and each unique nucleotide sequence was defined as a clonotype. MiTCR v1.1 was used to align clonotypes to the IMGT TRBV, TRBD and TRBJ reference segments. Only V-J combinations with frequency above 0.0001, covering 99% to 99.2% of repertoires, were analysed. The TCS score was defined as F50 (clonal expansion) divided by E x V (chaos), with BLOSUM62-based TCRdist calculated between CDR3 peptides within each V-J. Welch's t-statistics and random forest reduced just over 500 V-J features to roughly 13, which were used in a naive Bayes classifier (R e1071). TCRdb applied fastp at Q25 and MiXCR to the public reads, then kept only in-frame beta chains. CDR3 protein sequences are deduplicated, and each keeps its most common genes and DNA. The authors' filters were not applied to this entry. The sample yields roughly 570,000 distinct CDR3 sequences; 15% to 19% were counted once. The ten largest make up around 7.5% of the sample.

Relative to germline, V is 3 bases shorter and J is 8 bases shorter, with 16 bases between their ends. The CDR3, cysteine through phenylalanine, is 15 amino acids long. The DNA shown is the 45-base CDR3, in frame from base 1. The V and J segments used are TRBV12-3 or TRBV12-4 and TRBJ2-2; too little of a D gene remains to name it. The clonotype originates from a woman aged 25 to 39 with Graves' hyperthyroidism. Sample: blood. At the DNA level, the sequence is TGTGCCAGCAGTTTTTTATTTGTTTTTTCTGGGGAGCTGTTTTTT. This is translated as CASSFLFVFSGELFF.